The TCR beta chain described here comes from a study of blood T cell repertoires in COVID-19. The overall study: PBMCs, B-cell-depleted T cells, or T cells were the source of the cDNA or gDNA that made up the material.

The J segment lost 5 bases and the V segment lost 0 bases, leaving 11 bases of the junction unmatched. The CDR3 extends over 17 amino acids. Germline V lookup: CDR1 LGHNA, CDR2 YSLEER. Profiled with immunoSEQ multiplex PCR; TCRdb holds only in-frame clones, not every one. The sample includes tens of thousands of clones, roughly 78% of them seen just once. The clonotype comes from a human donor in a cohort sampled during active COVID-19. The specimen sequenced was peripheral blood. The rearrangement uses TRBV4-3 and TRBJ2-3; 7 nucleotides match TRBD2. CDR3 loop: CASSQDGGLAERDTQYF. The CDR3 nucleotides are TGCGCCAGCAGCCAAGATGGAGGGCTAGCGGAGAGAGATACGCAGTATTTT.